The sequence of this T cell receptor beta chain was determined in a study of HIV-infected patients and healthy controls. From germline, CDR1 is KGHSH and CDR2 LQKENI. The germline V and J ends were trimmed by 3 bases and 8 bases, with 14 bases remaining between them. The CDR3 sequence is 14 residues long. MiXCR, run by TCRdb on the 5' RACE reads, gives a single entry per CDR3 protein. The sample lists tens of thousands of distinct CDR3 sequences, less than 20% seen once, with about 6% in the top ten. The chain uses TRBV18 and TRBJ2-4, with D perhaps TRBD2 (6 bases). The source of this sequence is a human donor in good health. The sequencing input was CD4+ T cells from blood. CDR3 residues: CASSPSNGGDIQYF. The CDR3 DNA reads TGTGCCAGCTCACCTAGCAACGGGGGTGACATTCAGTACTTC.